The 25 T cell receptor beta chains given below trace back to one sample, sequenced in a study of blood T cell repertoires in COVID-19. Measured with immunoSEQ multiplex PCR; TCRdb has only the in-frame clones, and not every one. The sample includes about 200,000 clones, approximately 90% of them seen just once. Sequenced: peripheral blood. The source is a man over 45 with acute or convalescent COVID-19.

The V call is TRBV7-2, the J call TRBJ1-1; TRBD1 matches 7 bases. Germline trimming cut 5 bases from V and 6 bases from J; bases unmatched to any gene: 15. The germline V gene encodes CDR1 SGHTA and CDR2 FQGNSA. The CDR3 covers 16 residues. The CDR3 DNA is TGTGCCAGCAGCCACCAGACAGGGACCCGAGAGGCTGAAGCTTTCTTT. Amino acids: CASSHQTGTREAEAFF. Based on the CDR3 plus reference TRBV7-2 and TRBJ1-1, the full variable domain is GAGVSQSPSNKVTEKGKDVELRCDPISGHTALYWYRQSLGQGLEFLIYFQGNSAPDKSGLPSDRFSAERTGGSVSTLTIQRTQQEDSAVYLCASSHQTGTREAEAFFGQGTRLTVV.

The chain joins TRBV2 to TRBJ2-1; D is uncertain. The CDR3 runs 12 residues. Trimming left V 3 bases short and J 6 bases short, with 6 bases between. Germline V CDR1 and CDR2: SNHLY, FYNNEI. CDR3 region: CASSDASNEQFF. CDR3 bases: TGTGCCAGCAGTGATGCTAGCAATGAGCAGTTCTTC.

This chain's CDR3 is CASSVSYEQYF. DNA of the CDR3: TGTGCCAGCAGCGTATCCTACGAGCAGTACTTC. The chain employs TRBV11-2 and TRBJ2-7; no clear D. The CDR3 runs 11 residues. Trimming cost V 5 bases and J 1 base, with 3 bases left between them. Looked up from germline, CDR1 is SGHAT and CDR2 is FQNNGV.

The chain is built from TRBV2 and TRBJ2-5, with D tentatively TRBD1 (5 bases). The V end lost 5 bases, the J end lost 0 bases, and 7 bases lay between the germline ends. The CDR3 covers 13 residues. Germline CDR1 is SNHLY and CDR2 is FYNNEI. CDR3 in DNA: TGTGCCAGCAGTTGGGGCAACCAAGAGACCCAGTACTTC. It is translated as CASSWGNQETQYF.

J is TRBJ1-4 and V is TRBV2; TRBD1 aligns across 7 bases. The germline CDR1 and CDR2 sequences are SNHLY and FYNNEI. The CDR3 contains 15 residues. The junction had 10 bases not matched to a gene; V was cut back by 5 bases and J by 7 bases. Written as DNA, the CDR3 is TGTGCCAGCAGTTGGACAGGCGCAGGAAGTGAAAAACTGTTTTTT. Translated: CASSWTGAGSEKLFF.

The V and J genes are TRBV6-5 and TRBJ1-5; unclear D gene. From germline, CDR1 is MNHEY and CDR2 SVGAGI. This CDR3 is 15 amino acids long. The ends were cut back, 2 bases at V and 4 bases at J, with 12 bases in the middle. The CDR3 DNA sequence: TGTGCCAGCAGTTACACTGGAGACGGGAATCAGCCCCAGCATTTT. Its translation: CASSYTGDGNQPQHF.

The chain is built from TRBV12-3 or TRBV12-4 and TRBJ1-4; D call uncertain. The V gene lost 10 bases and the J gene lost 3 bases, with 12 bases spanning the gap. This CDR3 has 13 amino acids. The CDR3 loop is CAISVGSNEKLFF. CDR3 coding DNA: TGTGCCATCTCGGTGGGCTCTAATGAAAAACTGTTTTTT.

CDR3 in DNA: TGTGCCAGCCTGGCAGGGCTGGGTGAAAAACTGTTTTTT. Amino acid sequence: CASLAGLGEKLFF. The chain couples TRBV6-5 to TRBJ1-4; perhaps TRBD1 as D (5 bases). CDR1 and CDR2 (germline): MNHEY, SVGAGI. This CDR3 spans 13 amino acids. Trimming removed 8 bases at V and 7 bases at J, with 14 bases between.

The gene calls are TRBV19 and TRBJ1-5, with 9 bases fitting TRBD1. V was pared by 9 bases and J by 0 bases, with 6 bases of the junction left unmatched. Germline CDR1 and CDR2: LNHDA and SQIVND (reference sequence). This CDR3 is 15 amino acids long. The CDR3 region is CASTDRGYSNQPQHF. CDR3 in DNA: TGTGCCAGCACGGACAGGGGCTATAGCAATCAGCCCCAGCATTTT. The variable domain in full, with the rest retrieved from reference TRBV19 and TRBJ1-5, is DGGITQSPKYLFRKEGQNVTLSCEQNLNHDAMYWYRQDPGQGLRLIYYSQIVNDFQKGDIAEGYSVSREKKESFPLTVTSAQKNPTAFYLCASTDRGYSNQPQHFGDGTRLSIL.

The CDR3, as DNA: TGTGCCAGCAGCAAAGCGACCGGGACAGACCGCTCTGGGGCCAACGTCCTGACTTTC. It is translated as CASSKATGTDRSGANVLTF. The chain has TRBV21-1 and TRBJ2-6; TRBD1 is taken as the D call from the table, unchecked against the DNA. TRBV21-1 represents a pseudogene. CDR3 size: 19 residues.

This clone came up a few times. The chain is built from TRBV9 and TRBJ1-4; the D is unclear. V lost 2 bases, J lost 10 bases, and 18 bases lay in between. The CDR3 has 15 residues. Germline loops: CDR1 SGDLS, CDR2 YYNGEE. The CDR3 sequence is CASSVSPDSAGKLFF. DNA of the CDR3: TGTGCCAGCAGCGTGAGTCCAGATTCGGCGGGAAAACTGTTTTTT.

V is TRBV11-2 and J is TRBJ1-2; 9 bases match TRBD1. Per germline, CDR1 SGHAT and CDR2 FQNNGV. The CDR3 runs 13 residues. V was pared by 5 bases and J by 4 bases, with 2 bases of the junction left unmatched. DNA of the CDR3: TGTGCCAGCAGCCAGGACAGGGGCTATGGCTACACCTTC. The encoded protein is CASSQDRGYGYTF.

The chain links TRBV7-2 to TRBJ2-7; perhaps TRBD2 as D (6 bases). This CDR3 comprises 14 residues. Germline assignment: CDR1 SGHTA and CDR2 FQGNSA. Trimming shortened V by 7 bases and J by 7 bases, and 20 bases separated the two germline ends. The CDR3 region has the DNA TGTGCCAGCACCTGGGGGACTGACGTCGGAGAGCAGTACTTC. Translating it yields CASTWGTDVGEQYF.

This rearrangement joins TRBV9 to TRBJ1-1; 8 nucleotides agree with TRBD1. Germline values: CDR1 SGDLS, CDR2 YYNGEE. Losses at the gene ends were 5 bases for V and 0 bases for J; bases not matched to a gene: 6. The CDR3 length is 15 residues. CDR3 protein: CASRPGQGLNTEAFF. CDR3 sequence (DNA): TGTGCCAGCAGACCTGGACAGGGTTTGAACACTGAAGCTTTCTTT.

The V call is TRBV4-1, the J call TRBJ1-6, with TRBD1 matching over 7 bases. V shed 6 bases and J 14 bases; nucleotides not matched to a gene: 10. CDR1 and CDR2 from the germline V gene are MGHRA and YSYEKL. CDR3 size: 13 residues. CDR3 region: CASRWTGRVTLHF. Here the CDR3 DNA reads TGCGCCAGCAGGTGGACAGGTAGGGTCACCCTCCACTTT.

The chain employs TRBV28 and TRBJ1-2, with no clear D. Trimming stripped 1 base from V and 5 bases from J, with 8 bases between. This CDR3 is 13 amino acids long. Germline assignment: CDR1 MDHEN and CDR2 SYDVKM. CDR3 sequence (DNA): TGTGCCAGCAGTTTATCGGGAGAGTATGGCTACACCTTC. This encodes CASSLSGEYGYTF.

This chain uses TRBV3-1 (or the pseudogene TRBV3-2) with TRBJ2-1; D is perhaps TRBD1 (6 bases). The V and J ends lost 2 bases and 7 bases respectively, with 9 bases between them. The length of the CDR3 is 13 residues. CDR1 and CDR2 from the germline V gene are LGHDT and YNNKEL (reference sequence). The CDR3, as DNA: TGTGCCAGCAGCCAAATAGGGGGTAATGAGCAGTTCTTC. Amino acids: CASSQIGGNEQFF.

This clone appeared a single time. V usage is TRBV30 and J usage is TRBJ1-1; D is perhaps TRBD1 (5 bases). The CDR3 loop spans 14 amino acids. Between the trimmed V and J ends, which lost 7 bases and 3 bases, there was a span of 18 bases. Germline V gene sequence: CDR1 GTSNPN, CDR2 SVGIG (reference sequence). Here the CDR3 reads CASQRRGGDTEAFF. The CDR3 DNA sequence: TGTGCCTCTCAGAGGCGGGGAGGGGACACTGAAGCTTTCTTT.

Worth noting for this clone: This may be a read error, as it is one base from a much larger clone. The rearrangement links TRBV7-9 to TRBJ1-1; D uncertain. CDR1 and CDR2 from the germline V gene are SEHNR and FQNEAQ (reference sequence). Trimming removed 2 bases at V and 0 bases at J, with 4 bases between. CDR3 length equals 13 residues. CDR3 DNA: TGTGCCAGCAGCTTACAGATGAACACTGAAGCTTTCTTT. It codes for CASSLQMNTEAFF.

The rearrangement uses TRBV6-5 and TRBJ2-1; 9 bases are shared with TRBD1. CDR1 and CDR2 (germline): MNHEY, SVGAGI. This CDR3 has 15 amino acids. Germline trimming cut 6 bases from V and 4 bases from J; bases unmatched to any gene: 7. The CDR3 region is CASSATGGGYNEQFF. As DNA, the CDR3 is TGTGCCAGCAGCGCGACAGGGGGGGGATACAATGAGCAGTTCTTC.

The chain uses TRBV6-5 and TRBJ1-1, with D possibly TRBD1 on 5 matching bases. The CDR3 totals 15 residues. V lost 0 bases, J lost 0 bases, and 8 bases lay in between. Per germline, CDR1 MNHEY and CDR2 SVGAGI. The DNA for the CDR3 is TGTGCCAGCAGTTACTCGATACAGGTGAACACTGAAGCTTTCTTT. It is translated as CASSYSIQVNTEAFF.

This chain uses TRBV2 with TRBJ1-3; 8 nucleotides line up with TRBD1. Germline CDR1 and CDR2: SNHLY and FYNNEI. The CDR3 extends over 12 amino acids. V dropped 6 bases and J dropped 6; count of bases not matched to a gene: 1. CDR3 sequence (DNA): TGTGCCAGCAGGACAGGGGCAAACACCATATATTTT. It encodes CASRTGANTIYF.

The rearrangement links TRBV6-5 to TRBJ2-5, with D perhaps matching TRBD2 (5 bases). Germline assignment: CDR1 MNHEY and CDR2 SVGAGI. The CDR3 loop spans 13 amino acids. V was pared by 2 bases and J by 3 bases, with 7 bases between. In DNA, the CDR3 is TGTGCCAGCAGTTACGTCGGGGAAGAGACCCAGTACTTC. Translating gives CASSYVGEETQYF.

The chain uses TRBV18 and TRBJ1-1; TRBD1 matches at 7 bases. V was pared by 6 bases and J by 6 bases, with 7 bases of the junction left unmatched. The germline V gene has CDR1 KGHSH and CDR2 LQKENI. This CDR3 contains 13 residues. CDR3 region: CASSPDRDAEAFF. In DNA, the CDR3 is TGTGCCAGCTCGCCCGACAGGGACGCTGAAGCTTTCTTT.

V gene TRBV10-1 combines with J gene TRBJ2-3; D remains unclear. V was pared by 4 bases and J by 6 bases, with 11 bases between. Germline CDR1 WNHNN, CDR2 SYGVQD (reference sequence). The CDR3 totals 13 residues. The CDR3 sequence is CASSGVSLDTQYF. CDR3 DNA: TGCGCCAGCAGTGGAGTTTCCCTGGATACGCAGTATTTT.